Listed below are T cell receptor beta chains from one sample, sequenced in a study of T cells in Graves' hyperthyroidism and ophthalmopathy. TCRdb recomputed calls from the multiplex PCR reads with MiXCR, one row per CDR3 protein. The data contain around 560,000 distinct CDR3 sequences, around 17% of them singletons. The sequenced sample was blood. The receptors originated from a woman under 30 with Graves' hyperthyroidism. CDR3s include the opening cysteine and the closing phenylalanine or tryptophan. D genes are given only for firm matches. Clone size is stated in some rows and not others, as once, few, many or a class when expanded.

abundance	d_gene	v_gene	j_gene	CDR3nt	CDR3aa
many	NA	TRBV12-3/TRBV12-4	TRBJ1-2	TGTGCCAGCAGTTTACCAGCTTACTATGGCTACACCTTC	CASSLPAYYGYTF
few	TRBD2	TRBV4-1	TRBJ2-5	TGCGCCAGCAGCCAAGATTCTAGCGGGAGTCCAGAGACCCAGTACTTC	CASSQDSSGSPETQYF
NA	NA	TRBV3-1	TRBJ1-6	TGTGCCAGCAGCCAAGGTTTGGATTCACCCCTCCACTTT	CASSQGLDSPLHF
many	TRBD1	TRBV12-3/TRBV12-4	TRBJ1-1	TGTGCCAGCACGTTCGGGGACAGGGTCAGGTCTTATGAAGCTTTCTTT	CASTFGDRVRSYEAFF
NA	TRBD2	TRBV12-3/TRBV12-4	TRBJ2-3	TGTGCCAGCAGTTCGGCTAGCGGGTTGTCAGATACGCAGTATTTT	CASSSASGLSDTQYF
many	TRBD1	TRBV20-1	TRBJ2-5	TGCAGCCGGGGACAGACAGAGACCCAGTACTTC	CSRGQTETQYF
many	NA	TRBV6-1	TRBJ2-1	TGTGCCAGCAGTGAAGTGCAGGGGGAGGGCAATGAGCAGTTCTTC	CASSEVQGEGNEQFF
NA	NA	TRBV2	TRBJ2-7	TGTGCCAGCAGCCACGACTACGAGCAGTACTTC	CASSHDYEQYF
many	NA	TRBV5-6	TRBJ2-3	TGTGCCAGCAGCTTAGGGCCTCAGGGGACAGATACGCAGTATTTT	CASSLGPQGTDTQYF
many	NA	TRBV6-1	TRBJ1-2	TGTGCCAGCAATGTAGGGCTTTATGGCTACACCTTC	CASNVGLYGYTF
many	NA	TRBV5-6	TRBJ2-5	TGTGCCAGCAGTCCTGAGGTGGGGACCGGGACCCAGTACTTC	CASSPEVGTGTQYF
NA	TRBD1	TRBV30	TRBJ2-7	TGTGCCTGGAGTACCGGGACAGGAAACTACGAGCAGTACTTC	CAWSTGTGNYEQYF
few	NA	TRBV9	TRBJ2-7	TGTGCCAGCAGCGCAGAGGCGACAGGTCACTACGAGCAGTACTTC	CASSAEATGHYEQYF
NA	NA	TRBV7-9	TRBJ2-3	TGTGCCAGCAGCTTAGACGGGTACGGCACAGATACGCAGTATTTT	CASSLDGYGTDTQYF
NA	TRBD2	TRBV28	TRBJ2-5	TGTGCCAGCAGCCCCGGCTGGGCGGGAGTCCCAGAGACCCAGTACTTC	CASSPGWAGVPETQYF
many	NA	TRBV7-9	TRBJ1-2	TGTGCCAGCAGCCCTATGGGGAGTAACTATGGCTACACCTTC	CASSPMGSNYGYTF
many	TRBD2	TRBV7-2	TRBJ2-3	TGTGCCAGCAGCTTAGGAGCTAGCGGGGGGGCAAAAGATACGCAGTATTTT	CASSLGASGGAKDTQYF
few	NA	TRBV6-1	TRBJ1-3	TGTGCCAGCAGTCCTGAATACGCAGCCCCGAGCTCTGGAAACACCATATATTTT	CASSPEYAAPSSGNTIYF
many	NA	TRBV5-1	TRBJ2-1	TGCGCCAGCAGCTTGGCCACTGAGCAGTTCTTC	CASSLATEQFF
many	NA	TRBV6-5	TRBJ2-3	TGTGCCAGCAGTTACTCGACGGGTCCCGGCGGGGATACGCAGTATTTT	CASSYSTGPGGDTQYF
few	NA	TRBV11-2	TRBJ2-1	TGTGCCAGCAGCTTTGCAGGGGGGGGGTACAATGAGCAGTTCTTC	CASSFAGGGYNEQFF
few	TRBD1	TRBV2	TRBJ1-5	TGTGCCAGCAGTCAGACAGGGTACAGCAATCAGCCCCAGCATTTT	CASSQTGYSNQPQHF
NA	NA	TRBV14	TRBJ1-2	TGTGCCAGCAGCCAATCCAATAGACCGGGAGGGGATGGCTACACCTTC	CASSQSNRPGGDGYTF
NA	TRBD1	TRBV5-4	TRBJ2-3	TGTGCCAGCAGCCGCCCGGGACAGGGTACCACAGATACGCAGTATTTT	CASSRPGQGTTDTQYF
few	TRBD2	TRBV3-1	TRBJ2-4	TGTGCCAGCAGCCCGTGGACTAGCGGGAGGCTCGTGCCCAAAAACATTCAGTACTTC	CASSPWTSGRLVPKNIQYF
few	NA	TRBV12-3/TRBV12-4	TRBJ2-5	TGTGCCAGCGGCGTGCAGTCAGAGACCCAGTACTTC	CASGVQSETQYF
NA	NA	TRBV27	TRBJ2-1	TGTGCCAGCAGAGGGACGGAGCAGTTCTTC	CASRGTEQFF
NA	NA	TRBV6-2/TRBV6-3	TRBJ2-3	TGTGCCAGCAGTGACATAGGGAGAGCGACAGATACGCAGTATTTT	CASSDIGRATDTQYF
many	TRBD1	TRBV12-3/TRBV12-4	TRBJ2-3	TGTGCCAGCAGTCTAGGTAGGACAGGGGACACAGATACGCAGTATTTT	CASSLGRTGDTDTQYF
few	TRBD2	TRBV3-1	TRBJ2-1	TGTGCCAGCAGCCAAGAGAGGCGGGAGGGCCGGTCCAATGAGCAGTTCTTC	CASSQERREGRSNEQFF
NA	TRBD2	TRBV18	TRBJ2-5	TGTGCCAGCTCACATAAAGCGGGGGTACAAGAGACCCAGTACTTC	CASSHKAGVQETQYF
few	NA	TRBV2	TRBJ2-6	TGTGCCAGCAGTGACAGGGCACCAACCTCTGGGGCCAACGTCCTGACTTTC	CASSDRAPTSGANVLTF